This T cell receptor beta chain is drawn from a study of beta chain features in type 1 diabetes. Trimming shortened V by 2 bases and J by 4 bases, and 12 bases separated the two germline ends. The CDR3 length is 14 residues. Germline V gene sequence: CDR1 GTSNPN, CDR2 SVGIG (reference sequence). The entirety of the isolated RNA underwent reverse transcription, so expressed TCRB transcripts were sequenced. This table comes from immunoSEQ multiplex PCR, and its TCRdb copy is limited to in-frame clones, with some not included. The data hold 430,000 or so clones, with more than 9.5% observed a single time.

The sample comprised naive CD4+ T cells from blood. The chain joins TRBV30 to TRBJ1-5; tentatively, D is TRBD1 (6 bases). The sequence came from a woman between 18 and 29 years old in good health. The CDR3 sequence is CAWSSGTRNQPQHF. In DNA, the CDR3 is TGTGCCTGGAGTTCCGGGACAAGGAATCAGCCCCAGCATTTT.